These 22 T cell receptor beta chains were all obtained from the same sample, sequenced in a study of cytomegalovirus exposure and HLA in healthy donors. The PCR made use of 60 Vbeta and 13 Jbeta primers. Measured with immunoSEQ multiplex PCR; TCRdb has only the in-frame clones, and not every one. This repertoire shows 95,000 to 150,000 clones, approximately 65% found once; its top ten account for approximately 1.5%. Source material: PBMCs. The source is a man in his late teens or twenties in good health and CMV-seronegative.

The chain carries TRBV29-1 and TRBJ2-1; no clear D. Trimming took off 3 bases at V and 0 bases at J, with 6 bases between the two ends. Germline V gene lookup returns CDR1 SQVTM and CDR2 ANQGSEA. This CDR3 is 13 amino acids long. In DNA, the CDR3 is TGCAGCGTTGAGAGCAACTCCTACAATGAGCAGTTCTTC. The encoded protein is CSVESNSYNEQFF.

This clone appeared a few times. This chain uses TRBV2 with TRBJ1-5, with 12 bases identical to TRBD1. This CDR3 region has 15 residues. J lost 3 bases, V lost 5 bases, and 2 bases had no gene match. In germline, CDR1 is SNHLY, CDR2 FYNNEI. CDR3 in DNA: TGTGCCAGCAGTCGGGGACAGGGGGCCAATCAGCCCCAGCATTTT. Residues: CASSRGQGANQPQHF.

This sequence joins TRBV4-3 and TRBJ2-1; 9 positions agree with TRBD1. The CDR3 totals 15 residues. With 4 bases clipped from V and 3 bases from J, the junction kept 4 bases outside the gene matches. CDR1 and CDR2 (germline): LGHNA, YSLEER. The CDR3 region has the DNA TGCGCCAGCAGCCCTGTGACAGGGGGCTACAATGAGCAGTTCTTC. This translates into CASSPVTGGYNEQFF.

The chain carries TRBV2 and TRBJ2-1; TRBD2 matches at 7 bases. The junction had 9 bases not matched to a gene; V was cut back by 6 bases and J by 7 bases. From germline, CDR1 is SNHLY and CDR2 FYNNEI. This CDR3 has 14 amino acids. The chain's CDR3 is CASRPIAGLNEQFF. The CDR3 DNA sequence: TGTGCCAGCAGACCTATAGCGGGCTTGAATGAGCAGTTCTTC. Looking up the rest from reference TRBV2 and TRBJ2-1 gives the full variable domain: EPEVTQTPSHQVTQMGQEVILRCVPISNHLYFYWYRQILGQKVEFLVSFYNNEISEKSEIFDDQFSVERPDGSNFTLKIRSTKLEDSAMYFCASRPIAGLNEQFFGPGTRLTVL.

J is TRBJ1-2 and V is TRBV2, with 7 bases lining up with TRBD1. This CDR3 has 13 amino acids. With 10 bases clipped from V and 0 bases from J, the junction kept 5 bases outside the gene matches. Germline CDR1 SNHLY, CDR2 FYNNEI. The CDR3 DNA reads as TGTGCCATTCCGGGACAGACTAACTATGGCTACACCTTC. Its protein product is CAIPGQTNYGYTF.

This clone has a handful of counts. V is TRBV30 and J is TRBJ1-1; D may be TRBD1 (6 bases). V lost 2 bases to trimming and J lost 6 bases, with 10 bases between them. Germline CDR1 GTSNPN, CDR2 SVGIG (reference sequence). CDR3 length: 12 amino acids. CDR3 bases: TGTGCCTGGAGTCCCAGGGGTGCTGAAGCTTTCTTT. Its protein product is CAWSPRGAEAFF.

The table lists this clone with a count of one. The V gene is TRBV7-9, the J gene TRBJ1-2, with a tentative D call TRBD1 (5 bases). V was cut by 5 bases and J by 8 bases, with 12 bases left in between. CDR3 length: 12 residues. Germline assignment: CDR1 SEHNR and CDR2 FQNEAQ (reference sequence). The CDR3 region has the DNA TGTGCCAGCAGCCCCCGGGAGGGGGGCTACACCTTC. It translates to CASSPREGGYTF.

The V call is TRBV28, the J call TRBJ2-7; D not resolved. Trimming shortened V by 5 bases and J by 1 base, and 9 bases separated the two germline ends. The V gene's germline CDR1 is MDHEN and CDR2 SYDVKM. The CDR3 is 13 residues long. CDR3 bases: TGTGCCAGCAGTCCCCCCCCTTCCTACGAGCAGTACTTC. Its translation: CASSPPPSYEQYF.

The V gene is TRBV28, the J gene TRBJ2-7, with D possibly being TRBD1 (6 bases). Per the germline V gene, CDR1 is MDHEN and CDR2 is SYDVKM. Trimming left V 6 bases short and J 5 bases short, with 11 bases between. This CDR3 is built from 12 residues. The CDR3 loop is CASRAGADEQYF. The CDR3 DNA reads TGTGCCAGCAGAGCAGGGGCCGACGAGCAGTACTTC.

V is TRBV7-2 and J is TRBJ1-2; D remains unclear. V gave up 2 bases and J gave up 8 bases, with 12 bases separating them. The CDR3 extends over 13 amino acids. CDR1 SGHTA and CDR2 FQGNSA come from the germline V gene. The CDR3 is CASSLSPGGGYTF. The DNA for the CDR3 is TGTGCCAGCAGCTTATCCCCGGGAGGAGGCTACACCTTC.

This clone occurred once. CDR3 amino acids: CASSQDGGGHHNQPQHF. The CDR3 region has the DNA TGTGCCAGCAGCCAAGATGGGGGGGGGCATCACAATCAGCCCCAGCATTTT. The V gene is TRBV14, the J gene TRBJ1-5; possibly TRBD1 for D (6 bases). Per germline, CDR1 SGHDN and CDR2 FVKESK. V shed 0 bases and J shed 3 bases, with 15 bases lying between them. This CDR3 has 17 residues.

V is TRBV2 and J is TRBJ1-2; 7 nucleotides line up with TRBD1. The CDR3 runs 15 residues. Per germline, CDR1 SNHLY and CDR2 FYNNEI. The V gene end was trimmed by 0 bases and the J gene end by 5 bases; junction bases not matched to a gene: 6. The CDR3 coding sequence is TGTGCCAGCAGTGAAGCTCAGGACAGGCTTTATGGCTACACCTTC. This translates into CASSEAQDRLYGYTF. The full variable domain, rest sourced from reference TRBV2 and TRBJ1-2, is EPEVTQTPSHQVTQMGQEVILRCVPISNHLYFYWYRQILGQKVEFLVSFYNNEISEKSEIFDDQFSVERPDGSNFTLKIRSTKLEDSAMYFCASSEAQDRLYGYTFGSGTRLTVV.

V gene TRBV7-2 combines with J gene TRBJ1-4, with TRBD1 matching over 11 bases. CDR3 length: 15 residues. V lost 5 bases and J lost 5; bases outside the gene matches: 4. Germline lookup yields CDR1 SGHTA and CDR2 FQGNSA. CDR3 nucleotide sequence: TGTGCCAGCAGCACCTGGGACAGGGGGAATGAAAAACTGTTTTTT. It codes for CASSTWDRGNEKLFF.

Comment on this clone: The sample contains more than one DNA sequence encoding this CDR3. The V gene is TRBV6-5, the J gene TRBJ1-4; D unresolved. Trimming removed 3 bases at V and 8 bases at J, with 4 bases between. The CDR3 runs to 11 residues. Germline V gene data show CDR1 as MNHEY and CDR2 as SVGAGI. CDR3: CASSYREKLFF. CDR3 DNA sequence: TGTGCCAGCAGTTATCGGGAAAAACTGTTTTTT.

The genes are TRBV4-2 and TRBJ2-1; 9 bases align to TRBD1. CDR3 length: 14 residues. The V gene end was trimmed by 8 bases and the J gene end by 6 bases; junction bases not matched to a gene: 8. Germline-derived CDR1 and CDR2 are LGHNA and YNFKEQ. CDR3 in amino acids: CASRGDRVINEQFF. Written as DNA, the CDR3 is TGTGCCAGCCGGGGGGACAGGGTCATCAATGAGCAGTTCTTC.

V usage is TRBV4-3 and J usage is TRBJ1-1; tentative D call: TRBD1 (5 bases). The CDR3 length is 15 residues. Germline CDR1 LGHNA, CDR2 YSLEER. V was cut by 0 bases and J by 1 base, with 9 bases left in between. Here the CDR3 reads CASSQDYRGNTEAFF. The CDR3 nucleotides read TGCGCCAGCAGCCAAGATTATAGGGGGAACACTGAAGCTTTCTTT.

Notes on this clone: Germline is not matched at one junction end, which may reflect a read error. The chain has TRBV11-2 and TRBJ2-7; D gene unclear. The CDR3 loop spans 14 amino acids. Germline CDR1 SGHAT, CDR2 FQNNGV. The CDR3 reads CASSATPSSCEQYF. CDR3 nucleotides: TGTGCCAGCAGCGCTACCCCAAGCTCCTGCGAGCAGTACTTC.

The chain employs TRBV30 and TRBJ1-2, with D maybe TRBD1 (5 bases). Germline CDR1 reads GTSNPN; CDR2 reads SVGIG (reference sequence). Trimming took off 1 base at V and 0 bases at J, with 21 bases between the two ends. The CDR3 is made up of 18 amino acids. CDR3 bases: TGTGCCTGGAGTGCCCGCCCAAGGGGCGGACTAACTAACTATGGCTACACCTTC. It codes for CAWSARPRGGLTNYGYTF.

Concerning this clone: The CDR3 does not end in the conserved phenylalanine or tryptophan, so this is likely a read error. The DNA is omitted, as the CDR3 cannot be located on it reliably, and the CDR3 follows TCRdb's listing. The J gene is TRBJ2-7, the V gene TRBV6-4; the DNA was not compared with TRBD1, the D call given in the table. Germline V gene sequence: CDR1 MRHNA, CDR2 SNTAGT. Inclusive of both ends, the CDR3 amounts to 16 amino acids. This chain's CDR3 is CASSDKNLIPSGTENL.

This clone has just a few counts. The chain joins TRBV6-5 to TRBJ1-1; 7 bases are a match to TRBD1. The CDR3 consists of 11 residues. The V and J ends lost 2 bases and 11 bases, in that order; junction bases with no gene match: 2. Germline V CDR1 and CDR2: MNHEY, SVGAGI. This CDR3 is CASSYGTEAFF. CDR3 sequence (DNA): TGTGCCAGCAGTTACGGGACAGAGGCTTTCTTT.

This sequence joins TRBV7-3 and TRBJ2-1; TRBD2 agrees at 13 bases. This CDR3 is 18 amino acids long. CDR1 and CDR2 from the germline V gene are SGHTA and FQGTGA. V shed 5 bases, J shed 2 bases, and the junction held 9 bases outside the gene matches. The CDR3 region has the DNA TGTGCCAGCAGCCCCACCCGACTAGCGGGGGGCACCTACAATGAGCAGTTCTTC. Translation: CASSPTRLAGGTYNEQFF.

Only a few counts were recorded for this clone. V is TRBV7-9 and J is TRBJ1-1; the D is unclear. Germline lookup yields CDR1 SEHNR and CDR2 FQNEAQ (reference sequence). The CDR3 covers 15 residues. The germline V and J ends were trimmed by 1 base and 1 base, with 10 bases remaining between them. CDR3 in amino acids: CASSLGVIANTEAFF. The CDR3 nucleotides are TGTGCCAGCAGCTTAGGGGTGATAGCGAACACTGAAGCTTTCTTT.